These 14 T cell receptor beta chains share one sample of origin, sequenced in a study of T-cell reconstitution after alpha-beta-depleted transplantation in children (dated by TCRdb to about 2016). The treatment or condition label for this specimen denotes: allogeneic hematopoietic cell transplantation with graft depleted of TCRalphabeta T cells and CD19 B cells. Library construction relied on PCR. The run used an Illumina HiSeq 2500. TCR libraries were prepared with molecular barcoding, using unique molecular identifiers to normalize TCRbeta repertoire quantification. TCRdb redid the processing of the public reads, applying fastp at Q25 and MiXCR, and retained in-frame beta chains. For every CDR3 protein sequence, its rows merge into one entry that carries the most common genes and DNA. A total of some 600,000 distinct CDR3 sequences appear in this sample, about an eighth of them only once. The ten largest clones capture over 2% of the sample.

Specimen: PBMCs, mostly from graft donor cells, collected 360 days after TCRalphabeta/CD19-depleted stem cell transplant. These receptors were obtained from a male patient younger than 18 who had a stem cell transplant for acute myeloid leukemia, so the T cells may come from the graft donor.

This CDR3 is CASSFPGWDTGELFF. CDR3 bases: TGTGCCAGCAGTTTCCCCGGTTGGGACACCGGGGAGCTGTTTTTT. V and J are TRBV28 and TRBJ2-2; D remains ambiguous. V was clipped by 3 bases and J by 3 bases, with 11 bases between them. From germline, CDR1 is MDHEN and CDR2 SYDVKM. CDR3 length: 15 amino acids.

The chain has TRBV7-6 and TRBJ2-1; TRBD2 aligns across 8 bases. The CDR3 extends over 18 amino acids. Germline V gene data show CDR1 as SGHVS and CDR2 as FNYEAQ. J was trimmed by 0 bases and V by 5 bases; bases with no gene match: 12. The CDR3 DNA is TGTGCCAGCAGCCCATTCGTGGAGCGGGAGAGCTCCTACAATGAGCAGTTCTTC. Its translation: CASSPFVERESSYNEQFF.

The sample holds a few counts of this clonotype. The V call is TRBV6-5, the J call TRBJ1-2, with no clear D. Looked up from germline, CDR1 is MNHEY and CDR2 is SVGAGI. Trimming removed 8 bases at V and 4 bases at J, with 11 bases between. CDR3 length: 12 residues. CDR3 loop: CASGRQGYGYTF. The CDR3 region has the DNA TGTGCCAGCGGCCGACAAGGCTATGGCTACACCTTC.

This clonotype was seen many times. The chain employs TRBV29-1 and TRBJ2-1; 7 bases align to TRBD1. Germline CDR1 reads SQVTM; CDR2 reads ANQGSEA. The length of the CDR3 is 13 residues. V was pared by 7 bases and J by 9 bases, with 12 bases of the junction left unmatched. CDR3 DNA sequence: TGCAGCGCCTCCAGGGACAGTTACGGTGAGCAGTTCTTC. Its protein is CSASRDSYGEQFF.

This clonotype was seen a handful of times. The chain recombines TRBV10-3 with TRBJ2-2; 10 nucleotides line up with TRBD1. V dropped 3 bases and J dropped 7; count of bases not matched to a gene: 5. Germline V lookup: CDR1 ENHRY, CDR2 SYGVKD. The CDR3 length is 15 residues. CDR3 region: CAISDPGQGNGELFF. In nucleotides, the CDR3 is TGTGCCATCAGTGACCCGGGACAGGGGAACGGGGAGCTGTTTTTT.

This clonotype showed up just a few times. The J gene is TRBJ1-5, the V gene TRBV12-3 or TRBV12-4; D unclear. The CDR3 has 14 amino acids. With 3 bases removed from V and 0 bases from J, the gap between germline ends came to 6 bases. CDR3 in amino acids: CASSLRDSNQPQHF. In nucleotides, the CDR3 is TGTGCCAGCAGTTTGAGGGATAGCAATCAGCCCCAGCATTTT.

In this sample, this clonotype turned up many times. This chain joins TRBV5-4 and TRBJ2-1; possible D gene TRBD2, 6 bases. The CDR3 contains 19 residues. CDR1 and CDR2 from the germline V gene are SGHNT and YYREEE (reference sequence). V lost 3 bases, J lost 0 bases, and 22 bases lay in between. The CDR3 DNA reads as TGTGCCAGCAGCTATCGGTTTAGCGGACCGAGCAGCTCCTACAATGAGCAGTTCTTC. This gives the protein CASSYRFSGPSSSYNEQFF.

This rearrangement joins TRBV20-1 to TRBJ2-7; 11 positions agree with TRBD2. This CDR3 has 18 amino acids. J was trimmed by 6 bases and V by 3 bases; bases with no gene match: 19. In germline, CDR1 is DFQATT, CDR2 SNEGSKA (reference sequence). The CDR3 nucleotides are TGCAGTGCTAGCCTCTTAACTAGCGGGAGTGGATCTTCTCCCGAGCAGTACTTC. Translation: CSASLLTSGSGSSPEQYF.

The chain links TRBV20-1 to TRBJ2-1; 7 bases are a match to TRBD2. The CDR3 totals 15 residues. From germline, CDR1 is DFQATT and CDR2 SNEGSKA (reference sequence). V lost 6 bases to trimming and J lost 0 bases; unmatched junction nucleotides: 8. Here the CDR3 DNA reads TGCAGTGCCCCGATAGCGGGCGGCTCCTACAATGAGCAGTTCTTC. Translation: CSAPIAGGSYNEQFF.

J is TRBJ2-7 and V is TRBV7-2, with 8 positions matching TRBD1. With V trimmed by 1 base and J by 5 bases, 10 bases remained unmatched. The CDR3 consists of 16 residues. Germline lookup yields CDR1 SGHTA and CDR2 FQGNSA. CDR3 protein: CASSLVSRTGSHEQYF. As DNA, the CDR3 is TGTGCCAGCAGCTTAGTGTCTAGGACAGGGAGCCACGAGCAGTACTTC.

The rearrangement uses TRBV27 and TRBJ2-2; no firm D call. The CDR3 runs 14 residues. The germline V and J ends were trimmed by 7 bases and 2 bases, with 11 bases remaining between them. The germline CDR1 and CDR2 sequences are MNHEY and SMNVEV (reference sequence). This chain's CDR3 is CASTPQPNTGELFF. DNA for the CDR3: TGTGCCAGCACCCCCCAGCCAAACACCGGGGAGCTGTTTTTT.

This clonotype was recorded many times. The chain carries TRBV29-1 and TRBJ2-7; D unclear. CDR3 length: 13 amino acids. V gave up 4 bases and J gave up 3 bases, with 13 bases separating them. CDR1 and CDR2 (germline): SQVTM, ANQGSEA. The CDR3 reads CSVAGSLLYEQYF. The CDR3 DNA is TGCAGCGTTGCCGGGTCCTTACTCTACGAGCAGTACTTC.

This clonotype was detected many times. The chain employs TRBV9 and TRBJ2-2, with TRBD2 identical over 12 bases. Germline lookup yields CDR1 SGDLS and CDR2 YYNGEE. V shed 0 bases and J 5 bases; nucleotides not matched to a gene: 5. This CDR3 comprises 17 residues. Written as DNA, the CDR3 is TGTGCCAGCAGCGTAGGACTAGCGGGAGCGGAGACCGGGGAGCTGTTTTTT. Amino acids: CASSVGLAGAETGELFF. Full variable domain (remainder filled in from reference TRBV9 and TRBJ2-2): DSGVTQTPKHLITATGQRVTLRCSPRSGDLSVYWYQQSLDQGLQFLIQYYNGEERAKGNILERFSAQQFPDLHSELNLSSLELGDSALYFCASSVGLAGAETGELFFGEGSRLTVL.

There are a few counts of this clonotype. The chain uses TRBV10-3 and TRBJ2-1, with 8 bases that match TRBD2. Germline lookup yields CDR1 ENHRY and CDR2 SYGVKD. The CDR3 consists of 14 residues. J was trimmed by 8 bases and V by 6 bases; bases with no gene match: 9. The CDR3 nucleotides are TGTGCCATCAGCATGACTAGCGAAGGCCATGAGCAGTTCTTC. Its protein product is CAISMTSEGHEQFF.